This TCR beta chain comes out of a study of blood T cell repertoires in COVID-19. Study-level information: Material from acute and convalescent COVID-19 was sourced from the United States, Italy and Spain.

Seattle cases were enrolled at active infection and followed longitudinally. This clone was detected only a few times. Authors' methods: Reference gene primer amplification in the assay estimated nucleated cell counts. TCRdb keeps only in-frame clones here, not all; method: immunoSEQ multiplex PCR. V and J calls and clone size follow that table, whereas D and trimming were derived from the DNA. The sample includes some 180,000 clones, roughly 80% of them seen just once. Germline V CDR1 and CDR2: MDHEN, SYDVKM. Between the trimmed V and J ends, which lost 2 bases and 5 bases, there was a span of 9 bases. The CDR3 sequence is 13 residues long.

The sequence derives from a woman aged 60-75 years with COVID-19, enrolled during active disease. The genes are TRBV28 and TRBJ1-2, with D uncertain. Material for sequencing was peripheral blood. CDR3 sequence: CASSLSQSYGYTF. CDR3 sequence (DNA): TGTGCCAGCAGTTTAAGTCAGTCATATGGCTACACCTTC.